A selection of T cell receptor beta chains follows, all from one sample in a study of human T cells and chemical hapten exposure. In TCRdb, the RACE reads were re-called with MiXCR into one record per CDR3 protein. The table lists about 250,000 distinct CDR3 sequences, approximately 8% of them singletons. The sequences come from whole blood, collected in connection with sensitization to the hapten diphenylcyclopropenone (DPC). The receptors originated from a man between 18 and 29 years old with alopecia areata. Some clones in this sample may be carry-over from other donors' samples. The CDR3 runs from the conserved cysteine through the conserved F or W. Fields, in order: J gene, clone size, D gene, V gene, CDR3 protein, CDR3 DNA. The D gene is left open where the match is weak. A row's size may be missing; if present it is once, few, many or a size class.

J: TRBJ2-5; size: many; D: TRBD1; V: TRBV7-9; CDR3: CASSIWTGEKTQYF; DNA: TGTGCCAGCAGCATCTGGACAGGGGAGAAGACCCAGTACTTC
J: TRBJ1-1; size: many; D: TRBD1; V: TRBV2; CDR3: CASRGGTGQEEAFF; DNA: TGTGCCAGCAGGGGGGGGACAGGACAAGAAGAAGCTTTCTTT
J: TRBJ2-4; size: few; D: -; V: TRBV7-9; CDR3: CASSRVGERDIQYF; DNA: TGTGCCAGCAGCCGAGTCGGGGAAAGAGACATTCAGTACTTC
J: TRBJ1-4; size: few; D: -; V: TRBV20-1; CDR3: CSARDPGEKLFF; DNA: TGCAGTGCTAGAGATCCAGGGGAAAAACTGTTTTTT
J: TRBJ1-6; size: few; D: -; V: TRBV5-1; CDR3: CASSLNFLRDRNSPLHF; DNA: TGCGCCAGCAGCTTAAACTTTCTCAGGGACCGGAATTCACCCCTCCACTTT
J: TRBJ1-4; size: many; D: -; V: TRBV12-3/TRBV12-4; CDR3: CASSLGDGSEKLFF; DNA: TGTGCCAGCAGTTTGGGGGACGGGAGTGAAAAACTGTTTTTT
J: TRBJ1-6; size: -; D: TRBD1; V: TRBV4-1; CDR3: CASSLGQGRYNSPLHF; DNA: TGCGCCAGCAGCCTAGGACAGGGCCGATATAATTCACCCCTCCACTTT
J: TRBJ2-1; size: many; D: -; V: TRBV6-2/TRBV6-3; CDR3: CASSPTGAGYNEQFF; DNA: TGTGCCAGCAGTCCTACAGGGGCGGGGTACAATGAGCAGTTCTTC
J: TRBJ1-1; size: few; D: -; V: TRBV6-6; CDR3: CASRTDRWWTEAFF; DNA: TGTGCCAGCAGAACAGACAGATGGTGGACTGAAGCTTTCTTT
J: TRBJ1-5; size: many; D: -; V: TRBV29-1; CDR3: CSVAWGGQYSNQPQHF; DNA: TGCAGCGTTGCATGGGGGGGGCAGTATAGCAATCAGCCCCAGCATTTT
J: TRBJ1-6; size: many; D: TRBD1; V: TRBV6-2/TRBV6-3; CDR3: CASSSSQGMHSPLHF; DNA: TGTGCCAGCAGTTCCTCACAGGGGATGCATTCACCCCTCCACTTT
J: TRBJ1-6; size: -; D: TRBD1; V: TRBV4-3; CDR3: CASSRDPRGGGQPLHF; DNA: TGCGCCAGCAGCCGGGACCCTAGGGGAGGGGGCCAACCCCTCCACTTT
J: TRBJ2-5; size: few; D: -; V: TRBV4-3; CDR3: CASSQGPGPGFAQYF; DNA: TGCGCCAGCAGCCAAGGTCCGGGCCCGGGTTTTGCCCAGTACTTC
J: TRBJ1-5; size: many; D: -; V: TRBV6-5; CDR3: CASSYVGGNQPQHF; DNA: TGTGCCAGCAGTTACGTAGGGGGCAATCAGCCCCAGCATTTT
J: TRBJ1-2; size: -; D: TRBD1; V: TRBV6-5; CDR3: CASSIRQGRGYTF; DNA: TGTGCCAGCAGTATCAGACAGGGTAGAGGCTACACCTTC
J: TRBJ1-1; size: -; D: -; V: TRBV12-3/TRBV12-4; CDR3: CASSLPWGEDTEAFF; DNA: TGTGCCAGCAGTCTCCCTTGGGGCGAGGACACTGAAGCTTTCTTT
J: TRBJ1-4; size: few; D: -; V: TRBV20-1; CDR3: CSARDQREKLFF; DNA: TGCAGTGCTAGAGATCAGAGAGAAAAACTGTTTTTT
J: TRBJ1-4; size: few; D: -; V: TRBV4-3; CDR3: CASSQDNPAGATNEKLFF; DNA: TGCGCCAGCAGCCAAGATAATCCGGCGGGGGCAACTAATGAAAAACTGTTTTTT
J: TRBJ2-1; size: -; D: -; V: TRBV5-6; CDR3: CASSPGPGGNEQFF; DNA: TGTGCCAGCAGCCCCGGACCCGGGGGCAATGAGCAGTTCTTC
J: TRBJ1-1; size: few; D: -; V: TRBV3-1; CDR3: CASSPMTANTEAFF; DNA: TGTGCCAGCAGCCCAATGACAGCGAACACTGAAGCTTTCTTT
J: TRBJ1-6; size: few; D: -; V: TRBV7-8; CDR3: CASSSGSGSSYNSPLHF; DNA: TGTGCCAGCAGCTCCGGCTCGGGGAGCTCCTATAATTCACCCCTCCACTTT
J: TRBJ1-1; size: -; D: -; V: TRBV6-6; CDR3: CASSYGGARTEAFF; DNA: TGTGCCAGCAGTTACGGGGGCGCCAGGACTGAAGCTTTCTTT